These 22 T cell receptor beta chains were sequenced from one sample in a study of T cells after somatic rescue of genetic block. The table came from immunoSEQ multiplex PCR; TCRdb's copy has only in-frame clones and leaves some out. The sample consists of tens of thousands of clones, about 91% of them appearing once. What was sequenced was peripheral blood mononuclear cells (PBMCs). Source of these receptors: a man in his forties or fifties.

This chain links TRBV28 with TRBJ2-5; D is perhaps TRBD1 or TRBD2 (5 bases each). The CDR3 spans 15 residues. V lost 5 bases and J 2 bases, leaving 15 bases between the germline ends. CDR1 and CDR2 from the germline V gene are MDHEN and SYDVKM. The CDR3 coding sequence is TGTGCCAGCAGTGCTGAGGGGCCCCCTCAAGAGACCCAGTACTTC. This encodes CASSAEGPPQETQYF.

The chain uses TRBV18 and TRBJ2-1, with 11 bases lining up with TRBD2. This CDR3 has 15 residues. Germline V CDR1 and CDR2: KGHSH, LQKENI. Trimming at V came to 5 bases and at J to 9 bases, leaving 9 bases not matched to a gene. Here the CDR3 DNA reads TGTGCCAGCTCAACTAGCGGGAGTCCCTCGACTGAGCAGTTCTTC. Amino acids: CASSTSGSPSTEQFF.

The rearrangement joins TRBV6-1 to TRBJ1-1; D remains unclear. Trimming took off 2 bases at V and 0 bases at J, with 10 bases between the two ends. Germline CDR1 and CDR2: MNHNS and SASEGT. The CDR3 runs to 15 residues. CDR3 bases: TGTGCCAGCAGTGAAAGAAAGGTCCTGAACACTGAAGCTTTCTTT. Translated: CASSERKVLNTEAFF.

The V and J genes are TRBV4-1 and TRBJ2-1; D may be TRBD2 (6 bases). Germline lookup yields CDR1 MGHRA and CDR2 YSYEKL. V lost 4 bases and J lost 6, with 10 bases in between. This CDR3 is 13 amino acids long. CDR3 protein: CASSPGTFNEQFF. The CDR3 DNA reads as TGCGCCAGCAGCCCTGGGACTTTCAATGAGCAGTTCTTC.

This rearrangement joins TRBV2 to TRBJ2-7; D is perhaps TRBD1 or TRBD2 (6 bases each). V was cut by 6 bases and J by 2 bases, with 14 bases left in between. CDR3 length: 14 amino acids. Germline CDR1 and CDR2: SNHLY and FYNNEI. CDR3 sequence reads: CASRRGGSTYEQYF. In nucleotides, the CDR3 is TGTGCCAGCAGGCGAGGGGGGAGTACCTACGAGCAGTACTTC.

The rearrangement uses TRBV5-1 and TRBJ1-4; D remains ambiguous. The germline V and J ends were trimmed by 3 bases and 3 bases, with 15 bases remaining between them. This CDR3 has 16 amino acids. Germline V gives CDR1 SGHRS, CDR2 YFSETQ. The CDR3 spells CASSSNAGRPNEKLFF. Here the CDR3 DNA reads TGCGCCAGCAGCTCAAACGCGGGGAGGCCTAATGAAAAACTGTTTTTT.

The rearrangement uses TRBV7-9 and TRBJ1-3; D remains unclear. Deletions cut 7 bases from V and 0 bases from J, with 7 bases between. The CDR3 is 13 amino acids. Germline V gene lookup returns CDR1 SEHNR and CDR2 FQNEAQ (reference sequence). CDR3 region: CASKYHSGNTIYF. The CDR3, as DNA: TGTGCCAGCAAGTATCACTCTGGAAACACCATATATTTT. The full variable domain, in which reference TRBV7-9 and TRBJ1-3 provide the parts outside the CDR3, is DTGVSQNPRHKITKRGQNVTFRCDPISEHNRLYWYRQTLGQGPEFLTYFQNEAQLEKSRLLSDRFSAERPKGSFSTLEIQRTEQGDSAMYLCASKYHSGNTIYFGEGSWLTVV.

The chain carries TRBV4-1 and TRBJ2-4, with D possibly called TRBD1 or TRBD2 (5 bases each). The V end was cut by 1 base, the J end by 6 bases, with 22 bases between. This CDR3 spans 18 amino acids. Germline V gene lookup returns CDR1 MGHRA and CDR2 YSYEKL. The CDR3 loop is CASSQGRVRGRGINIQYF. The CDR3 DNA reads TGCGCCAGCAGCCAAGGCCGGGTGAGGGGTCGAGGGATAAACATTCAGTACTTC.

The chain uses TRBV19 and TRBJ2-3; TRBD2 matches at 12 bases. The junction had 7 bases not matched to a gene; V was cut back by 6 bases and J by 6 bases. The germline V gene encodes CDR1 LNHDA and CDR2 SQIVND (reference sequence). The CDR3 is made up of 15 amino acids. The CDR3 loop reads CASSPSGGEWDTQYF. CDR3 sequence (DNA): TGTGCCAGTAGCCCTAGCGGGGGGGAATGGGATACGCAGTATTTT. Full variable domain (outside the CDR3, taken from reference TRBV19 and TRBJ2-3): DGGITQSPKYLFRKEGQNVTLSCEQNLNHDAMYWYRQDPGQGLRLIYYSQIVNDFQKGDIAEGYSVSREKKESFPLTVTSAQKNPTAFYLCASSPSGGEWDTQYFGPGTRLTVL.

This clone was picked up one time. The J gene is TRBJ2-3, the V gene TRBV7-2; 9 bases fit TRBD2. Germline V gene data show CDR1 as SGHTA and CDR2 as FQGNSA. CDR3 length: 17 residues. V gave up 2 bases and J gave up 5 bases; unmatched junction bases: 11. The DNA of the CDR3 is TGTGCCAGCAGCTTATCAGCAGGCGGGAGGGGGGTAGATACGCAGTATTTT. Translating gives CASSLSAGGRGVDTQYF.

The genes are TRBV28 and TRBJ2-4, with 10 bases aligning to TRBD2. After removal of 8 bases from V and 2 bases from J, the junction contained 15 bases not matched to a gene. This CDR3 contains 18 residues. The germline CDR1 and CDR2 sequences are MDHEN and SYDVKM. CDR3 region: CASGPGLATVGTKNIQYF. The CDR3 nucleotides are TGTGCCAGCGGACCGGGACTAGCGACTGTAGGAACCAAAAACATTCAGTACTTC.

This chain connects TRBV27 to TRBJ2-5; D not resolved. Trimming shortened V by 0 bases and J by 0 bases, and 2 bases separated the two germline ends. CDR1 is MNHEY, CDR2 SMNVEV, per germline (reference sequence). This CDR3 comprises 13 residues. The CDR3 bases are TGTGCCAGCAGTTTATCGTACCAAGAGACCCAGTACTTC. It is translated as CASSLSYQETQYF.

In this sample, this clone turned up once. V gene TRBV4-1 combines with J gene TRBJ2-6; D is tentatively TRBD1 or TRBD2 (6 bases each). CDR1 and CDR2 from the germline V gene are MGHRA and YSYEKL. Deletions cut 1 base from V and 0 bases from J, with 16 bases between. CDR3 length: 19 residues. The CDR3 bases are TGCGCCAGCAGCCAAGTGGGGGGCAGTATCCTCTCTGGGGCCAACGTCCTGACTTTC. It specifies CASSQVGGSILSGANVLTF.

This chain links TRBV6-1 with TRBJ1-5; 9 nucleotides align to TRBD1. The J segment lost 2 bases and the V segment lost 4 bases, leaving 0 bases of the junction unmatched. CDR1 and CDR2 from the germline V gene are MNHNS and SASEGT. This CDR3 comprises 14 residues. The CDR3 nucleotides are TGTGCCAGCAGTGGGACAGGGGGCAATCAGCCCCAGCATTTT. Encoded protein: CASSGTGGNQPQHF.

The chain employs TRBV9 and TRBJ1-2; unclear D gene. Germline loops: CDR1 SGDLS, CDR2 YYNGEE. There are 14 residues in the CDR3. Trimming stripped 5 bases from V and 5 bases from J, with 16 bases between. The CDR3 DNA sequence: TGTGCCAGCAGTTTTCAAGGGTGGGGTTATGGCTACACCTTC. Amino acid sequence: CASSFQGWGYGYTF. The full variable domain, rest sourced from reference TRBV9 and TRBJ1-2, is DSGVTQTPKHLITATGQRVTLRCSPRSGDLSVYWYQQSLDQGLQFLIQYYNGEERAKGNILERFSAQQFPDLHSELNLSSLELGDSALYFCASSFQGWGYGYTFGSGTRLTVV.

The chain uses TRBV18 and TRBJ2-3; a possible D gene is TRBD1 (5 bases). CDR1 KGHSH and CDR2 LQKENI come from the germline V gene. The CDR3 has 14 residues. Trimming stripped 2 bases from V and 2 bases from J, with 8 bases between. The CDR3 nucleotides are TGTGCCAGCTCACCAGTAGGGGCCACAGATACGCAGTATTTT. Translated, it gives CASSPVGATDTQYF.

CDR3 sequence: CASSLFPSVETQYF. The CDR3 coding sequence is TGTGCCAGCAGCTTATTTCCTAGCGTGGAGACCCAGTACTTC. The V gene is TRBV7-2, the J gene TRBJ2-5, with a possible D match to TRBD2 (6 bases). The CDR3 is 14 residues long. V was cut by 2 bases and J by 5 bases, with 12 bases left in between. Germline assignment: CDR1 SGHTA and CDR2 FQGNSA.

The sample holds one count of this clone. J is TRBJ2-3 and V is TRBV4-1; the D gene could be TRBD1 or TRBD2 (6 bases each). Germline V gives CDR1 MGHRA, CDR2 YSYEKL. The V end was cut by 8 bases, the J end by 2 bases, with 14 bases between. The CDR3 runs 14 residues. CDR3 amino acids: CASRRGADTDTQYF. The CDR3, as DNA: TGCGCCAGCCGAAGGGGGGCGGACACAGATACGCAGTATTTT.

This clone was seen more than once but under ten times. This chain links TRBV5-6 with TRBJ2-2; no firm D call. CDR1 is SGHDT, CDR2 YYEEEE, per germline. V gave up 2 bases and J gave up 2 bases, with 13 bases separating them. This CDR3 is 16 amino acids long. This CDR3 is CASSLGVTLNTGELFF. In DNA, the CDR3 is TGTGCCAGCAGCTTAGGCGTGACTTTAAACACCGGGGAGCTGTTTTTT.

The DNA of the CDR3 is TGTGCCAGTGGATCGCGGGGGACTGGAGGGACCGGGGAGCTGTTTTTT. Translated: CASGSRGTGGTGELFF. This chain uses TRBV19 with TRBJ2-2, with TRBD2 matching over 7 bases. The V gene's germline CDR1 is LNHDA and CDR2 SQIVND (reference sequence). This CDR3 has 16 amino acids. The V and J ends lost 8 bases and 5 bases, in that order; junction bases with no gene match: 14.

The chain links TRBV7-8 to TRBJ2-7, with D possibly being TRBD2 (6 bases). The CDR3 contains 17 residues. Germline CDR1 reads SGHVS; CDR2 reads FQNEAQ. Trimming pared 4 bases from V and 2 bases from J, leaving 21 bases between. The CDR3 sequence: CASSWGGALGGTYEQYF. The CDR3 bases are TGTGCCAGCAGCTGGGGTGGGGCACTCGGGGGAACCTACGAGCAGTACTTC.

This chain links TRBV27 with TRBJ1-1; a weak D match, TRBD1 (5 bases). V was clipped by 4 bases and J by 8 bases, with 11 bases between them. In germline, CDR1 is MNHEY, CDR2 SMNVEV (reference sequence). The CDR3 covers 12 residues. The CDR3 loop is CASSSLGGEAFF. CDR3 DNA: TGTGCCAGCAGTTCCCTGGGGGGGGAAGCTTTCTTT.